Listed below are T cell receptor beta chains from one sample, sequenced in a study of cytomegalovirus exposure and HLA in healthy donors. The data were produced by immunoSEQ multiplex PCR, yet TCRdb's version contains in-frame clones alone and is incomplete. The table records hundreds of thousands of clones, around nine tenths of them present only once. Sequencing was carried out using PBMCs. All receptors derive from a young woman in good health and CMV-seronegative. CDR3s leave out the opening cysteine and the closing phenylalanine or tryptophan. A D gene is named only where the DNA matches it firmly. Size values are once, few and many counts, or a class for expanded clones, and some rows have none.

clone_size: NA
v_call: TRBV2
d_call: NA
cdr3_aa: ATPRGGRLVGEAF

clone_size: NA
v_call: TRBV27
d_call: TRBD2
cdr3_aa: ASRASGRGDEQY

clone_size: NA
v_call: TRBV15
d_call: TRBD1
cdr3_aa: ATGKGQGNYGYT

clone_size: NA
v_call: TRBV18
d_call: NA
cdr3_aa: ASSPPSLSTDTQY

clone_size: NA
v_call: TRBV14
d_call: TRBD2
cdr3_aa: ASSQPGLAGLETQY

clone_size: NA
v_call: TRBV7-7
d_call: TRBD2
cdr3_aa: ASSLQASGFQETQY

clone_size: few
v_call: TRBV6-5
d_call: NA
cdr3_aa: ASSYRGGQGNNEQF

clone_size: NA
v_call: TRBV7-9
d_call: NA
cdr3_aa: ASSPNTGGELF

clone_size: NA
v_call: TRBV6-4
d_call: NA
cdr3_aa: ASSRQLDNSPLH

clone_size: NA
v_call: TRBV7-8
d_call: TRBD2
cdr3_aa: ASSLRASGGSSYNEQF

clone_size: NA
v_call: TRBV4-1
d_call: NA
cdr3_aa: ASSLEVNSGSDYGYT

clone_size: NA
v_call: TRBV14
d_call: TRBD2
cdr3_aa: ASSLELAGALTGELF

clone_size: NA
v_call: TRBV19
d_call: NA
cdr3_aa: ASSVVAGDYEQY

clone_size: NA
v_call: TRBV2
d_call: NA
cdr3_aa: AGQTGSNTIY

clone_size: NA
v_call: TRBV6-1
d_call: TRBD2
cdr3_aa: ASSEGLADSYEQY

clone_size: NA
v_call: TRBV13
d_call: NA
cdr3_aa: ASSSTDTQY

clone_size: NA
v_call: TRBV27
d_call: NA
cdr3_aa: AIRQQGIRGEAF

clone_size: NA
v_call: TRBV5-5
d_call: NA
cdr3_aa: ASSLPQTRNNYGYT

clone_size: NA
v_call: TRBV25-1
d_call: TRBD1
cdr3_aa: ASSEYSRGPVEAF

clone_size: once
v_call: TRBV7-2
d_call: NA
cdr3_aa: ASSRGGENYGYT

clone_size: NA
v_call: TRBV12-2
d_call: NA
cdr3_aa: ASRSGGTETQY

clone_size: NA
v_call: TRBV10-3
d_call: TRBD1
cdr3_aa: AIRGTGLTEAF

clone_size: NA
v_call: TRBV4-3
d_call: TRBD2
cdr3_aa: ASSRTSGRSYTDTQY

clone_size: once
v_call: TRBV7-4
d_call: TRBD1
cdr3_aa: ASSSDRGYEQY

clone_size: NA
v_call: TRBV13
d_call: TRBD2
cdr3_aa: ASSARTSGNYEQY

clone_size: NA
v_call: TRBV4-3
d_call: TRBD1
cdr3_aa: ASSQQTGGTEAF

clone_size: NA
v_call: TRBV11-2
d_call: NA
cdr3_aa: ASSLAVRVVSNEQF

clone_size: NA
v_call: TRBV6-1
d_call: TRBD2
cdr3_aa: ASREPKAGSYNEQF

clone_size: NA
v_call: TRBV6-1
d_call: TRBD1
cdr3_aa: ASSEPGQGLFGTDTQY

clone_size: NA
v_call: TRBV6-5
d_call: TRBD1
cdr3_aa: ASRLDRAGEQY

clone_size: NA
v_call: TRBV29-1
d_call: TRBD1
cdr3_aa: SVAGQGKGAF

clone_size: NA
v_call: TRBV4-3
d_call: TRBD1
cdr3_aa: ASSQGYRTGGGETQY

clone_size: NA
v_call: TRBV2
d_call: TRBD2
cdr3_aa: ASGGGTTLASTGELF

clone_size: NA
v_call: TRBV4-3
d_call: TRBD2
cdr3_aa: ASSQRGGREQY

clone_size: NA
v_call: TRBV6-5
d_call: NA
cdr3_aa: ASSYTSRSETQY

clone_size: NA
v_call: TRBV2
d_call: NA
cdr3_aa: ASLRQGATDTQY

clone_size: NA
v_call: TRBV7-9
d_call: NA
cdr3_aa: SSSFPGSSYNEQF

clone_size: NA
v_call: TRBV25-1
d_call: TRBD2
cdr3_aa: ASSGASGPIAKNIQY

clone_size: NA
v_call: TRBV27
d_call: TRBD2
cdr3_aa: ASSLTTGTSAVYEQY

clone_size: once
v_call: TRBV11-2
d_call: TRBD2
cdr3_aa: ASSLGLAGVWRGEQF

clone_size: NA
v_call: TRBV10-1
d_call: NA
cdr3_aa: ASSRGLQETQY

clone_size: NA
v_call: TRBV4-1
d_call: TRBD2
cdr3_aa: ASSQDWLRTSGGDRDTQY

clone_size: NA
v_call: TRBV7-8
d_call: TRBD1
cdr3_aa: ASSYRGLRQPQH

clone_size: NA
v_call: TRBV10-3
d_call: NA
cdr3_aa: AISERSQETQY

clone_size: NA
v_call: TRBV29-1
d_call: NA
cdr3_aa: SVEGEGIGQRDYGYT

clone_size: NA
v_call: TRBV19
d_call: NA
cdr3_aa: ASSIAGSETQY

clone_size: NA
v_call: TRBV6-6
d_call: TRBD1
cdr3_aa: ASGIQGLEQY

clone_size: NA
v_call: TRBV5-4
d_call: TRBD2
cdr3_aa: ASSLRLAGVNEQF

clone_size: NA
v_call: TRBV2
d_call: NA
cdr3_aa: ASSASGDSYGYT

clone_size: NA
v_call: TRBV7-2
d_call: TRBD2
cdr3_aa: ASSLALGTSAHLPY

clone_size: NA
v_call: TRBV6-1
d_call: TRBD2
cdr3_aa: ASSDGGVEQY

clone_size: once
v_call: TRBV5-4
d_call: TRBD1
cdr3_aa: ASFQRQGLGGYT

clone_size: NA
v_call: TRBV29-1
d_call: TRBD1
cdr3_aa: SDATGGGEAF

clone_size: NA
v_call: TRBV27
d_call: TRBD2
cdr3_aa: ASSPTGTSDEQF

clone_size: NA
v_call: TRBV11-3
d_call: NA
cdr3_aa: ASSKSRRSDSYEQY

clone_size: NA
v_call: TRBV6-4
d_call: TRBD1
cdr3_aa: ASSEAAGGPDTQY

clone_size: NA
v_call: TRBV10-3
d_call: NA
cdr3_aa: AISERENEQF

clone_size: NA
v_call: TRBV5-1
d_call: TRBD1
cdr3_aa: ASSPRQGPPYEQY

clone_size: NA
v_call: TRBV27
d_call: TRBD2
cdr3_aa: ASSLWAGGTRGYNEQF

clone_size: NA
v_call: TRBV25-1
d_call: NA
cdr3_aa: ASSEAGSLRCNYEQY